A selection of T cell receptor beta chains follows, all from one sample in a study of cytomegalovirus exposure and HLA in healthy donors. Repertoires were generated with immunoSEQ multiplex PCR, while TCRdb's copy carries only in-frame clones and drops some. In the table there are some 180,000 clones, about 77% of which are singletons. The sequencing sample was made of PBMCs. The receptors were gathered from a woman in her twenties or thirties in good health and CMV-seropositive. CDR3s include the opening cysteine and the closing phenylalanine or tryptophan. A D gene is named only where the DNA matches it firmly. A clone size is listed for some rows: how often the clone was seen (once, few, many), or a class if it is expanded.

D gene	V gene	J gene	clone size	CDR3 protein
TRBD1	TRBV9	TRBJ1-2	few	CASSGDRDGHGYTF
TRBD1	TRBV18	TRBJ2-7	-	CASSPPDRGDEQYF
TRBD2	TRBV7-2	TRBJ2-1	-	CASSERGLAGGDNEQFF
TRBD1	TRBV7-9	TRBJ1-2	once	CASSLTDRDDILPNF
TRBD1	TRBV7-2	TRBJ1-2	-	CASSPGQGNYGYTF
-	TRBV28	TRBJ1-2	-	CASSNHVAEITKGYTF
TRBD2	TRBV30	TRBJ2-3	few	CAWSVRAGVLGQYF
-	TRBV19	TRBJ1-5	-	CASGSVNGQPQHF
-	TRBV9	TRBJ1-4	-	CASSVAAGKKLFF
-	TRBV15	TRBJ2-3	-	CATSRASVWGPGTDTQYF
TRBD2	TRBV2	TRBJ2-2	-	CASGLAGAGELFF
-	TRBV15	TRBJ2-1	-	CATSRDRYNEQFF
-	TRBV7-2	TRBJ1-2	-	CASSSGYVYGYTF
TRBD2	TRBV7-6	TRBJ2-1	-	CASSSTSGAYNEQFF
-	TRBV30	TRBJ1-5	-	CAWSQGFGQPQHF
TRBD1	TRBV27	TRBJ1-5	-	CASRRDRGRNQPQHF
-	TRBV6-5	TRBJ1-6	-	CASSYGGRYNSPLHF
-	TRBV5-4	TRBJ2-3	-	CASSRDLSTDTQYF
TRBD1	TRBV2	TRBJ1-5	-	CASSRGQVNQPQHF
TRBD1	TRBV9	TRBJ1-3	-	CASTGQGRNTIYF
-	TRBV7-9	TRBJ2-3	once	CSSSPSTDTQYF
-	TRBV6-5	TRBJ1-2	-	CASSYRGGLYGYTF
-	TRBV9	TRBJ2-2	-	CASSESGVNTGELFF
TRBD1	TRBV5-4	TRBJ2-3	-	CASSLGTGWTDTQYF
TRBD1	TRBV29-1	TRBJ2-1	-	CSVPGQGFNEQFF
-	TRBV9	TRBJ2-3	few	CASSGSLAPTDTQYF
-	TRBV10-3	TRBJ2-5	-	CAISELDTGETQYF
-	TRBV9	TRBJ2-5	once	CASSPGAETQYF
TRBD1	TRBV10-2	TRBJ2-1	-	CASSTRTGAVGVTKDEQFF
TRBD1	TRBV6-5	TRBJ1-3	-	CASSYYGTASGNTIYF
-	TRBV13	-	few	CASSPGTGAYEQYF
-	TRBV5-6	TRBJ1-2	-	CASSLVPLAGDHGYTF
-	TRBV5-1	TRBJ1-3	-	CASSLDSPPLGNTIYF
-	TRBV28	TRBJ2-1	-	CASSLRGSEQFF
TRBD1	TRBV5-1	TRBJ2-7	-	CASSLTGQGGEQYF
TRBD2	TRBV4-2	TRBJ2-3	-	CASSPLSGLAGGTDTQYF
-	TRBV28	TRBJ1-3	-	CASRTGDTIYF
TRBD2	TRBV28	TRBJ2-5	once	CASSFRSGGETQYF
TRBD1	TRBV28	TRBJ1-2	few	CASSGRDRGNYGYTF
TRBD1	TRBV5-6	TRBJ1-5	-	CASSGDRDQPQHF
-	TRBV28	TRBJ1-5	-	CASRPSFSNQPQHF
TRBD1	TRBV28	TRBJ1-1	-	CASSPSGQGTEAFF
TRBD1	TRBV30	TRBJ1-2	few	CAWSRTGFSYGYTF
-	TRBV5-1	TRBJ2-2	-	CASSIGVAGELFF
TRBD1	TRBV2	TRBJ1-5	-	CASSGGQGGQPQHF
-	TRBV6-5	TRBJ1-5	-	CASRRTDNQPQHF
TRBD1	TRBV4-3	TRBJ1-6	-	CASSQETGTANSPLHF
TRBD1	TRBV28	TRBJ1-5	-	CASSLTPGQNNQPQHF
-	TRBV5-1	TRBJ1-1	-	CASRETPGHRNTEAFF
-	TRBV11-3	TRBJ2-7	-	CASSLGRAYEQYF
-	TRBV7-6	TRBJ1-5	once	CASSSVQPQHF
-	TRBV7-2	TRBJ2-4	-	CASSTQGGGGTQYF
TRBD2	TRBV6-5	TRBJ2-7	few	CASGRAGHEQYF
TRBD1	TRBV7-9	TRBJ1-1	-	CASARDSWLEAFF